This T cell receptor beta chain was observed in a study of T cell changes during pregnancy in multiple sclerosis. The junction had 4 bases not matched to a gene; V was cut back by 5 bases and J by 6 bases. Germline assignment: CDR1 SGHRS and CDR2 YFSETQ. The CDR3 is 15 residues long. The repertoire was sequenced with immunoSEQ multiplex PCR; TCRdb's copy has only in-frame clones and lacks some. Of some 94,000 clones listed, more than 85% are singletons. Concerning this clone: This sample also contains other DNA sequences that code for the same CDR3.

This sample comprised peripheral blood, obtained in the first trimester of pregnancy. The sequence came from a female donor with multiple sclerosis, enrolled in a pregnancy study. The chain combines TRBV5-1 with TRBJ2-1, with 14 nucleotides matching TRBD2. CDR3 residues: CASSPGLAGGNEQFF. The DNA of the CDR3 is TGCGCCAGCAGTCCTGGACTAGCGGGAGGCAATGAGCAGTTCTTC. Filled out from reference TRBV5-1 and TRBJ2-1, the complete variable domain reads KAGVTQTPRYLIKTRGQQVTLSCSPISGHRSVSWYQQTPGQGLQFLFEYFSETQRNKGNFPGRFSGRQFSNSRSEMNVSTLELGDSALYLCASSPGLAGGNEQFFGPGTRLTVL.